This TCR beta chain comes out of a study of cytomegalovirus exposure and HLA in healthy donors. Study-level results: Sequence variants that were highly shared formed a cluster that was likely a sequencing artifact.

Concerning this clone: Its antigen is unknown.

Both 60 Vbeta primers and 13 Jbeta primers went into the PCR. The repertoire was sequenced with immunoSEQ multiplex PCR; TCRdb's copy has only in-frame clones and lacks some. Found here are around 130,000 clones, 75% to 85% of them singletons; the top ten hold almost 3%. CDR3 size: 13 residues. Per the germline V gene, CDR1 is SGHNT and CDR2 is YYREEE (reference sequence). The ends were cut back, 5 bases at V and 5 bases at J, with 12 bases in the middle. This chain links TRBV5-4 with TRBJ2-3, with a weak D call TRBD2 (5 bases). The receptor was derived from a woman younger than 30 in good health and CMV-seropositive. The specimen was PBMCs. The CDR3 DNA reads TGTGCCAGCAGATCCGGGATCGGAGATACGCAGTATTTT. This sequence encodes CASRSGIGDTQYF.